The rows below give T cell receptor beta chains drawn from one sample of a study of cytomegalovirus exposure and HLA in healthy donors. Assay used: immunoSEQ multiplex PCR; TCRdb lists only in-frame clones, some missing. This table holds 150,000 to 200,000 clones, 60% to 80% found once. The source material was PBMCs. Receptors originate from a man between 18 and 35 years old in good health and CMV-seropositive. Each CDR3 is given with its conserved first and last residue. The D gene is left open where the match is weak. Where a row states a size, it is once, few, many or the class of an expanded clone; other rows omit it.

J | size | D | V | CDR3 | DNA
TRBJ1-1 | once | . | TRBV29-1 | CSVEGRVNTEAFF | TGCAGCGTTGAAGGCAGGGTAAACACTGAAGCTTTCTTT
TRBJ2-2 | once | TRBD1 | TRBV9 | CASSVPTGTENTGELFF | TGTGCCAGCAGCGTACCCACCGGGACAGAGAACACCGGGGAGCTGTTTTTT
TRBJ2-5 | . | TRBD1 | TRBV29-1 | CSVRDRDQETQYF | TGCAGCGTTCGGGACAGAGACCAAGAGACCCAGTACTTC
TRBJ2-1 | few | . | TRBV4-1 | CASSQAGIPQSEQFF | TGCGCCAGCAGCCAAGCGGGGATCCCCCAGAGTGAGCAGTTCTTC
TRBJ2-7 | . | . | TRBV7-2 | CASSFMALAHHEQYF | TGTGCCAGCAGCTTCATGGCCTTAGCCCATCACGAGCAGTACTTC
TRBJ2-7 | few | TRBD2 | TRBV11-2 | CASSIARLAGGYEQYF | TGTGCCAGCAGCATTGCCCGACTAGCGGGAGGTTACGAGCAGTACTTC
TRBJ1-2 | few | . | TRBV27 | CASSLFPPQGKYGYTF | TGTGCCAGCAGTTTATTTCCCCCACAGGGAAAATATGGCTACACCTTC
TRBJ2-5 | . | TRBD2 | TRBV27 | CASRLTSDGTETQYF | TGTGCCAGCAGACTCACTAGCGACGGGACGGAGACCCAGTACTTC
TRBJ1-3 | . | . | TRBV6-1 | CASRGHNSGNTIYF | TGTGCCAGCAGGGGACACAACTCTGGAAACACCATATATTTT
TRBJ2-1 | . | TRBD1 | TRBV7-3 | CASSFTGQGAYEQFF | TGTGCCAGCAGCTTTACGGGACAGGGGGCCTATGAGCAGTTCTTC
TRBJ1-1 | . | TRBD1 | TRBV30 | CAWSGQGTANTEAFF | TGTGCCTGGAGTGGTCAAGGGACAGCCAACACTGAAGCTTTCTTT
TRBJ2-3 | few | TRBD1 | TRBV28 | CASSFGQGGTDTQYF | TGTGCCAGCAGTTTCGGACAGGGGGGCACAGATACGCAGTATTTT
TRBJ2-7 | . | TRBD2 | TRBV25-1 | CASSAGGKQYF | TGTGCCAGCAGTGCGGGGGGAAAGCAGTACTTC
TRBJ1-2 | . | TRBD1 | TRBV28 | CASSAAGGGYGYTF | TGTGCCAGCAGTGCAGCAGGGGGCGGCTATGGCTACACCTTC
TRBJ2-1 | . | TRBD1 | TRBV4-2 | CASSHASGTDNEQFF | TGTGCCAGCAGCCATGCCTCCGGGACAGATAATGAGCAGTTCTTC
TRBJ2-7 | . | TRBD2 | TRBV5-5 | CASSGGGALSSYEQYF | TGTGCCAGCAGCGGGGGGGGAGCACTAAGCTCCTACGAGCAGTACTTC
TRBJ2-7 | . | . | TRBV14 | CASSQDEVSVFYSYEQYF | TGTGCCAGCAGCCAAGACGAGGTCTCCGTCTTTTACTCCTACGAGCAGTACTTC
TRBJ2-5 | . | . | TRBV7-2 | CASSLVVTGGETQYF | TGTGCCAGCAGCTTAGTTGTCACAGGAGGGGAGACCCAGTACTTC
TRBJ1-4 | . | . | TRBV29-1 | CSYRGRTSNNEKLFF | TGCAGCTATAGAGGCCGGACAAGTAATAATGAAAAACTGTTTTTT
TRBJ2-2 | . | . | TRBV7-2 | CASSSDMNTGELFF | TGTGCCAGCAGCTCCGACATGAACACCGGGGAGCTGTTTTTT
TRBJ2-2 | . | . | TRBV2 | CASQRLRHPTGELFF | TGTGCCAGCCAGCGTTTGCGTCATCCCACCGGGGAGCTGTTTTTT
TRBJ1-1 | . | . | TRBV5-6 | CASSLAEREESAFF | TGTGCCAGCAGCTTGGCCGAAAGGGAGGAATCGGCTTTCTTT
TRBJ1-2 | . | . | TRBV7-9 | CASSLDSRRAGTF | TGTGCCAGCAGCTTAGACTCGAGGCGGGCGGGCACCTTC
TRBJ1-1 | . | TRBD1 | TRBV19 | CASSMRTGEAFF | TGTGCCAGTAGTATGCGGACAGGTGAAGCTTTCTTT
TRBJ2-7 | . | . | TRBV4-2 | CASSLGGPPYEQYF | TGTGCCAGTTCCCTAGGGGGACCCCCCTACGAGCAGTACTTC
TRBJ1-1 | . | TRBD1 | TRBV6-1 | CASRGTAGRTEAFF | TGTGCCAGCAGGGGGACAGCGGGTCGTACTGAAGCTTTCTTT
TRBJ2-3 | . | TRBD2 | TRBV19 | CASSNLPGLARNTDTQYF | TGTGCCAGTAGTAATTTGCCCGGACTAGCCCGAAACACAGATACGCAGTATTTT
TRBJ2-1 | . | TRBD1 | TRBV6-6 | CASSLTGGRNEQFF | TGTGCCAGCAGTCTCACAGGGGGCAGAAATGAGCAGTTCTTC
TRBJ2-7 | . | . | TRBV9 | CASSRTGEVIEQYF | TGTGCCAGCAGCCGCACAGGGGAGGTCATCGAGCAGTACTTC
TRBJ1-2 | few | TRBD1 | TRBV29-1 | CSVETGGYGYTF | TGCAGCGTTGAAACAGGGGGTTATGGCTACACCTTC
TRBJ2-7 | . | . | TRBV19 | CASSIEGSYEQYF | TGTGCCAGTAGTATAGAAGGGAGCTACGAGCAGTACTTC
TRBJ2-3 | . | . | TRBV19 | CASSPEASVYADTQYF | TGTGCCAGTAGTCCCGAGGCTAGCGTTTATGCAGATACGCAGTATTTT
TRBJ2-4 | . | TRBD2 | TRBV15 | CATSRDLNAGGNIQYF | TGTGCCACCAGCAGAGATCTCAACGCGGGAGGGAACATTCAGTACTTC
TRBJ1-3 | . | . | TRBV4-2 | CASSQEGLGGNTIYF | TGTGCCAGCAGCCAAGAGGGACTGGGGGGAAACACCATATATTTT
TRBJ1-2 | . | . | TRBV27 | CASSSITGIGYTF | TGTGCCAGCAGTTCGATTACAGGGATTGGCTACACCTTC